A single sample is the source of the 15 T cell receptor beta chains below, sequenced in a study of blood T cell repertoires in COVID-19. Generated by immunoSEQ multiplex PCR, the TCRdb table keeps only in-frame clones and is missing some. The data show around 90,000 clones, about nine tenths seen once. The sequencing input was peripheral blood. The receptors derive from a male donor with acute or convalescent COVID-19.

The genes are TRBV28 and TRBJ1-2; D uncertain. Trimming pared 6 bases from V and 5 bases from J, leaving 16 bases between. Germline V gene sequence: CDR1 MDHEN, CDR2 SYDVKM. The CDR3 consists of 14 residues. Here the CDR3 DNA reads TGTGCCAGCAGCCGACCGAAAGCGGGGTATGGCTACACCTTC. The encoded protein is CASSRPKAGYGYTF.

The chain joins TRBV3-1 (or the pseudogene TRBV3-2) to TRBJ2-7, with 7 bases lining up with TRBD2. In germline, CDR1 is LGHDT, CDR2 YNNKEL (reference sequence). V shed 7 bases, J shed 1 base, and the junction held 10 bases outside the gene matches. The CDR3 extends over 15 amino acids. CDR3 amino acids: CASNPGLPGSYEQYF. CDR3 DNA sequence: TGTGCCAGCAACCCGGGACTACCGGGATCCTACGAGCAGTACTTC.

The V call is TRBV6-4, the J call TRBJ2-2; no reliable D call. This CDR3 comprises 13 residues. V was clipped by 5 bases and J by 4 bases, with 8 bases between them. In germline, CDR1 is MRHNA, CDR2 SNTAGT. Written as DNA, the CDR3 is TGTGCCAGCAGTCCTTCCGGCACCGGGGAGCTGTTTTTT. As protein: CASSPSGTGELFF.

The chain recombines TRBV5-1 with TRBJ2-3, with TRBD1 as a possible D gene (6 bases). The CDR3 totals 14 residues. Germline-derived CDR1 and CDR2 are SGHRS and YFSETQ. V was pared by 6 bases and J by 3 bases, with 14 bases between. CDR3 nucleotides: TGCGCCAGCAAATATGGGGGCGGTACAGATACGCAGTATTTT. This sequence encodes CASKYGGGTDTQYF.

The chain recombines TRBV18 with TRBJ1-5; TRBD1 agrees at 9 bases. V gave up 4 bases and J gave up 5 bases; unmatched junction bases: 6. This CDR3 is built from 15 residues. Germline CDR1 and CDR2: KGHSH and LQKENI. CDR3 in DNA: TGTGCCAGCTCACGAGGACAGGGGACGGATCAGCCCCAGCATTTT. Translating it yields CASSRGQGTDQPQHF.

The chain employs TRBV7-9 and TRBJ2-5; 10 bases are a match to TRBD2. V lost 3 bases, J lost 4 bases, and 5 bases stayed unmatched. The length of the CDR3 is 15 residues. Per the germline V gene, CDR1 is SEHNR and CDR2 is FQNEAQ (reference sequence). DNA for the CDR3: TGTGCCAGCAGCTTCCCTAGCGGGGGAGCAGAGACCCAGTACTTC. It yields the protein CASSFPSGGAETQYF.

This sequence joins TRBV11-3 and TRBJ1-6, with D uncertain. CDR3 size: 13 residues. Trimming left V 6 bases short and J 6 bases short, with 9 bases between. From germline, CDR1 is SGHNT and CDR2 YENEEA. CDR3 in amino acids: CASSRGINSPLHF. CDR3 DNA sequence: TGTGCCAGCAGTAGAGGGATTAATTCACCCCTCCACTTT.

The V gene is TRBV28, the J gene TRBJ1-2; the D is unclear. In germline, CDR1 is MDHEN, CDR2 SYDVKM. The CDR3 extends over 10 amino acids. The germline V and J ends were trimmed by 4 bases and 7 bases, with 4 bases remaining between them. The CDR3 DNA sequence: TGTGCCAGCAGTTCTCGTGGCTACACCTTC. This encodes CASSSRGYTF.

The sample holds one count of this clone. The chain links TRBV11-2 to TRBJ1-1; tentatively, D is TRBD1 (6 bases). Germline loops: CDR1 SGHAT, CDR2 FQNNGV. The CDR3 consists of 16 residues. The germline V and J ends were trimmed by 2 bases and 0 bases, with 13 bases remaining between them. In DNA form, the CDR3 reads TGTGCCAGCAGCTTAAGCCCACAGGGCTTGAACACTGAAGCTTTCTTT. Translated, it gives CASSLSPQGLNTEAFF. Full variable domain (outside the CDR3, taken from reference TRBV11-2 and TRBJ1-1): EAGVAQSPRYKIIEKRQSVAFWCNPISGHATLYWYQQILGQGPKLLIQFQNNGVVDDSQLPKDRFSAERLKGVDSTLKIQPAKLEDSAVYLCASSLSPQGLNTEAFFGQGTRLTVV.

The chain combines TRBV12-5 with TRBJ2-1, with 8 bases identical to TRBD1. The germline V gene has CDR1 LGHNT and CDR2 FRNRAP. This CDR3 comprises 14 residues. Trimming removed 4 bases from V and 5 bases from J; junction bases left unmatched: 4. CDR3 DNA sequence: TGTGCTAGTGGTTCCCCGGGACAGGACAATGAGCAGTTCTTC. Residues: CASGSPGQDNEQFF.

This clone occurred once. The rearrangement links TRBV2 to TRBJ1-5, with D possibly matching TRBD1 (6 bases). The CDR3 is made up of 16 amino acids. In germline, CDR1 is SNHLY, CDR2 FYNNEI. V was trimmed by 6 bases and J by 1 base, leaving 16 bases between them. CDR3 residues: CASSLQGAASNQPQHF. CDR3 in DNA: TGTGCCAGCAGCCTACAGGGTGCGGCGAGCAATCAGCCCCAGCATTTT.

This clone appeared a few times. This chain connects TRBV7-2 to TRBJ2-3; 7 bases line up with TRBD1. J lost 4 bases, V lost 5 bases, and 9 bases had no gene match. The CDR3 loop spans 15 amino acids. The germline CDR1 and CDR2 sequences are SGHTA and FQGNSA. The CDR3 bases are TGTGCCAGCAGCCGTCGAATCAGGGGGTCAGATACGCAGTATTTT. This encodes CASSRRIRGSDTQYF.

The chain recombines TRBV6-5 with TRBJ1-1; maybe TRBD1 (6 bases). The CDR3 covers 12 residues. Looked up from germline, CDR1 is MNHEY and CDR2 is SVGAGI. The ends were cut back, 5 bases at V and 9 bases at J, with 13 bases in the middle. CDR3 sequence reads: CASSPPGGQAFF. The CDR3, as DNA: TGTGCCAGCAGTCCCCCGGGGGGGCAAGCTTTCTTT.

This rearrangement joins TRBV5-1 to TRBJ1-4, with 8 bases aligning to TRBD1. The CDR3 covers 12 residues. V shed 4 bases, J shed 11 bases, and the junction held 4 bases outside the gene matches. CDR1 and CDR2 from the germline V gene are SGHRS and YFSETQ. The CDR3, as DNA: TGCGCCAGCAGCCCGGACAGGGTCAAACTGTTTTTT. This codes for CASSPDRVKLFF. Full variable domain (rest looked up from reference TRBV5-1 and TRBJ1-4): KAGVTQTPRYLIKTRGQQVTLSCSPISGHRSVSWYQQTPGQGLQFLFEYFSETQRNKGNFPGRFSGRQFSNSRSEMNVSTLELGDSALYLCASSPDRVKLFFGSGTQLSVL.

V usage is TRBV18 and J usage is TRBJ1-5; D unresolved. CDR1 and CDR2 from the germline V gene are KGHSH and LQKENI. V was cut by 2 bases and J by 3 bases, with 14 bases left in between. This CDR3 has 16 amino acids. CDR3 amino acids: CASSPSLGGNNQPQHF. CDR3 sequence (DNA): TGTGCCAGCTCACCAAGTCTAGGAGGTAACAATCAGCCCCAGCATTTT.